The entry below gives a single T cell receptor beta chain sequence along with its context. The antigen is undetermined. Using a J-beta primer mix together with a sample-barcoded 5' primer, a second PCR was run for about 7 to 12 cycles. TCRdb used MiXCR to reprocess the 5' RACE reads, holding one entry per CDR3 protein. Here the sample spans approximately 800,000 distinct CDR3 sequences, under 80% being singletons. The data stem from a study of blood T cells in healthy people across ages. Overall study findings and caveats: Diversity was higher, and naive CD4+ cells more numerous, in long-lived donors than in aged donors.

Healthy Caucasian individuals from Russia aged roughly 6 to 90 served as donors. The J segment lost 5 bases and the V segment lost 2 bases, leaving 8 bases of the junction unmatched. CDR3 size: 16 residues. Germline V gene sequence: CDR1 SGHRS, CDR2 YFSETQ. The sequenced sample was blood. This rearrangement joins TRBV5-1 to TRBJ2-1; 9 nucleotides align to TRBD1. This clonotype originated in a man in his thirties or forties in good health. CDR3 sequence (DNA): TGCGCCAGCAGCTTCTCCGACAGGGGGTGGGACAATGAGCAGTTCTTC. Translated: CASSFSDRGWDNEQFF.